Included here is one TCR beta chain sequence, with context. Its antigen target is currently unknown. There are no base qualities to consult, and no much larger clone falls within one base. This entry comes from a study of shared clonotypes between healthy human individuals (TCRdb year 2020). With regard to the full study: The cohort included a few men and a couple of women between 18 and 49 years of age. For each donor, three plates each were used for CD4 naive and CD4 memory, two plates were used for CD8 naive, and one plate was used for CD8 memory. Each donor's leukapheresis produced roughly between about 0.85 and 10 billion PBMCs. To estimate repertoire size and how much clonotype sharing occurs between individuals, the study deeply sequenced the blood TCR repertoires of roughly 5 healthy adults. To increase sequencing depth and limit assay-specific biases, TCR repertoire library preparation and sequencing were carried out by different laboratories using diverse techniques.

The CDR3 numbers 18 residues from cysteine through phenylalanine. Left in the record is the CDR3 DNA by itself, 54 bases read in frame from the first base. Germline trimming amounts to 6 bases on V and 3 bases on J, with 22 as the count of junction bases outside the gene matches. The CDR1 and CDR2 encoded by the germline V gene are SQVTM and ANQGSEA. CD8 naive samples were CD45RO-negative cells positively selected for CCR7, giving a CD45RA+CCR7+ population that excluded TemRA cells. The donors were healthy, HIV-negative adults who had no recently reported acute infections or vaccinations. All donors were Caucasian adults living in Nashville, Tennessee, USA. Blood was obtained by leukapheresis, after which PBMCs were separated by Ficoll-Histopaque density gradient centrifugation and cryopreserved in liquid nitrogen vapor phase. Purity and quantity of every magnetically sorted T cell population were checked by analytical flow cytometry. Genomic DNA was isolated from each sorted fraction and quantified by UV absorbance on a Nanodrop 2000c.

Study-level results and caveats: Larger estimated clonotype richness was generally found for naive subsets than for memory subsets. Rarefaction of sorted-subset datasets indicated incomplete sequencing despite the large sequencing depth. Higher generation probabilities were observed for clonotypes shared by all four sorted-subset donors than for non-shared clonotypes. The small number of donors limited the genetic and exposure-history diversity represented. Pairwise subsampling indicated that sequencing depth was expected to affect the degree of clonotype sharing among donors. Only blood was sampled, and tissue TCR repertoires likely differ from those in blood. When a handful of donors were compared, the shared fraction of clonotypes was about 5% for naive CD4, 3.5% to 4% for naive CD8, 2.3% for memory CD4, and 0.35% to 0.5% for memory CD8.

Using the deep immunoSEQ assay, TCR CDR3 regions were amplified from genomic DNA by multiplex PCR. Extracted genomic DNA from each cell subset was distributed evenly across all wells of several immunoSEQ 96-well plates, and each plate was treated as a replicate. For sorted subsets, about 200 ng genomic DNA, equal to some 30,000 T cell genomes, was loaded into each replicate PCR. Purified libraries were measured with a Qubit 3.0 fluorometer, size-checked on a Bioanalyzer 2100, and measured again with the KAPA Library Quantification kit. Each immunoSEQ 96-well plate was sequenced on its own single-read 150-cycle Illumina NextSeq 550 flow cell. Under the source paper's analysis protocol: Because only junctional sequences without quality scores were contained in the immunoSEQ output, filtering matching that applied to full-length reads could not be performed. Sequences were annotated with PyIR, a Python wrapper for IgBLAST v1.9, and V/J genes and CDR3 were assigned using IMGT germline references. Reads with weak V/J assignments (E-value above 1e-6), missing CDR3, stop codons, out-of-frame junctions, or ambiguous translated residues were removed. A V3J clonotype was defined by an identical inferred V gene, J gene, and CDR3 amino acid sequence. The percentage overlap between two repertoires was calculated by dividing the number of shared unique clonotypes by the size of the smaller repertoire. Richness of each repertoire was evaluated using RTK rarefaction, the Chao1 estimator, and Recon v2.1 estimates of unobserved clonotypes. Generation probabilities were computed with OLGA for all TCRbeta clonotypes obtained by the gDNA method from several donors. The table comes from immuneACCESS by way of TCRdb, which keeps in-frame sequences with V and J called. Part of the clones is missing from these tables; in studies checked, under half for an unresolved V gene and the rest for unknown reasons. V and J calls and clone size come straight from that table; D and trimming were deduced from the DNA. The sample table contains about 590,000 clones; only one count was recorded for nearly 97% of them. Approximately 0.1% of the sample comes from the top ten.

The receptor's source is a young woman in good health. The chain was built from TRBV29-1 and TRBJ2-7; TRBD2 fits 8 bases in the junction. The specimen sequenced was naive CD8+ T cells sorted from blood. The cell subset or site label for this specimen denotes: CD45RA+CCR7+. The nucleotide sequence is TGCAGCGTGGGAGGATTGACTAGCGATGACGATCTCGGCTACGAGCAGTACTTC. Protein translation: CSVGGLTSDDDLGYEQYF.